This entry lists 28 T cell receptor beta chains sequenced from one sample in a study of vaccination effects on CD4 cells after COVID-19. Ahead of sequencing, the ViraFEST assay grew antigen-specific CD4+ T cells using viral peptide pools. Cultured cells yielded isolated CD4+ T cells after less than 11 days. Testing of the vaccine recipients showed negative nucleocapsid antibodies and no prior SARS-CoV-2 infection. Antigens for these TCRs are unknown. Measured with immunoSEQ multiplex PCR; TCRdb has only the in-frame clones, and not every one. The sample comprises around 60,000 clones, approximately 76% of which are singletons, and around 2.8% rests with the top ten. The specimen was CD4+ T cells from PBMCs cultured with HCoV-NL63 spike peptides, collected before COVID-19 vaccination. All receptors derive from a human donor who received a COVID-19 vaccine.

This chain connects TRBV28 to TRBJ1-2; D call uncertain. Trimming cost V 6 bases and J 0 bases, with 11 bases left between them. The CDR3 consists of 14 residues. Looked up from germline, CDR1 is MDHEN and CDR2 is SYDVKM. The CDR3 DNA is TGTGCCAGCAGAACTTCTCCTGCTAACTATGGCTACACCTTC. Amino acids: CASRTSPANYGYTF.

The chain joins TRBV19 to TRBJ2-3, with D perhaps matching TRBD2 (6 bases). CDR1 LNHDA and CDR2 SQIVND come from the germline V gene (reference sequence). V was cut by 10 bases and J by 2 bases, with 13 bases left in between. The CDR3 spans 13 residues. The CDR3 nucleotides read TGTGCCATCGGAGGGGATAACACAGATACGCAGTATTTT. Protein product: CAIGGDNTDTQYF. The whole variable domain, remainder taken from reference TRBV19 and TRBJ2-3, is DGGITQSPKYLFRKEGQNVTLSCEQNLNHDAMYWYRQDPGQGLRLIYYSQIVNDFQKGDIAEGYSVSREKKESFPLTVTSAQKNPTAFYLCAIGGDNTDTQYFGPGTRLTVL.

The chain employs TRBV7-2 and TRBJ2-5; 8 nucleotides match TRBD1. In germline, CDR1 is SGHTA, CDR2 FQGNSA. V was pared by 5 bases and J by 5 bases, with 4 bases of the junction left unmatched. The CDR3 runs to 13 residues. The CDR3 region has the DNA TGTGCCAGCAGCCTTGGACAGGGCGAGACCCAGTACTTC. Its protein product is CASSLGQGETQYF.

The rearrangement uses TRBV5-4 and TRBJ1-1; D unresolved. The germline V gene has CDR1 SGHNT and CDR2 YYREEE (reference sequence). Trimming pared 1 base from V and 5 bases from J, leaving 6 bases between. CDR3 length equals 12 residues. The CDR3 protein is CASSLNPTEAFF. CDR3 in DNA: TGTGCCAGCAGCTTGAATCCGACTGAAGCTTTCTTT.

In its sample, this clone was seen once. The J gene is TRBJ2-3, the V gene TRBV4-3, with D perhaps given as TRBD1 or TRBD2 (6 bases each). V gave up 0 bases and J gave up 5 bases, with 12 bases separating them. The CDR3 totals 15 residues. Germline loops: CDR1 LGHNA, CDR2 YSLEER. CDR3: CASSQDPGAGDTQYF. The CDR3 DNA reads TGCGCCAGCAGCCAAGACCCGGGGGCGGGAGATACGCAGTATTTT.

This clone has just one count. The V and J genes are TRBV19 and TRBJ2-5; D unresolved. Germline V gene data show CDR1 as LNHDA and CDR2 as SQIVND (reference sequence). There are 15 residues in the CDR3. The V end lost 3 bases, the J end lost 5 bases, and 16 bases lay between the germline ends. The CDR3 DNA reads TGTGCCAGTAGTATGAACGGAAGAGGAGAGGAGACCCAGTACTTC. It codes for CASSMNGRGEETQYF.

V and J are TRBV24-1 and TRBJ2-1; TRBD1 matches 9 bases. V gave up 4 bases and J gave up 7 bases; unmatched junction bases: 10. Germline-derived CDR1 and CDR2 are KGHDR and SFDVKD. This CDR3 has 16 amino acids. The DNA for the CDR3 is TGTGCCACCAGTGACTCCGGGACAGGGAGAGATAATGAGCAGTTCTTC. This encodes CATSDSGTGRDNEQFF.

This chain connects TRBV2 to TRBJ2-3; D is uncertain. Germline values: CDR1 SNHLY, CDR2 FYNNEI. The V end lost 7 bases, the J end lost 0 bases, and 14 bases lay between the germline ends. This CDR3 spans 15 amino acids. CDR3 protein: CASISPGGSTDTQYF. CDR3 nucleotide sequence: TGTGCCAGCATCTCCCCCGGCGGTAGCACAGATACGCAGTATTTT. Combining the CDR3 with reference TRBV2 and TRBJ2-3 gives the whole variable domain EPEVTQTPSHQVTQMGQEVILRCVPISNHLYFYWYRQILGQKVEFLVSFYNNEISEKSEIFDDQFSVERPDGSNFTLKIRSTKLEDSAMYFCASISPGGSTDTQYFGPGTRLTVL.

The chain uses TRBV18 and TRBJ2-5, with unresolved D. V gave up 2 bases and J gave up 2 bases, with 6 bases separating them. Germline V gene sequence: CDR1 KGHSH, CDR2 LQKENI. This CDR3 is built from 13 residues. This CDR3 is CASSPNWQETQYF. The DNA for the CDR3 is TGTGCCAGCTCACCAAATTGGCAAGAGACCCAGTACTTC.

The V call is TRBV6-2 or TRBV6-3, the J call TRBJ1-2, with D perhaps matching TRBD1 (5 bases). With 0 bases removed from V and 4 bases from J, the gap between germline ends came to 12 bases. Germline CDR1 reads MNHEY; CDR2 reads SVGEGT. This CDR3 has 15 residues. CDR3 DNA: TGTGCCAGCAGTTACTCGGCCAGGGCACTCTATGGCTACACCTTC. Amino acid sequence: CASSYSARALYGYTF.

The J gene is TRBJ1-5, the V gene TRBV30; D is unclear. The germline V and J ends were trimmed by 5 bases and 2 bases, with 10 bases remaining between them. CDR3 size: 13 residues. Germline V gives CDR1 GTSNPN, CDR2 SVGIG (reference sequence). This CDR3 is CAWGPKGNQPQHF. The CDR3 nucleotides read TGTGCCTGGGGACCGAAAGGCAATCAGCCCCAGCATTTT. Full variable domain (missing parts from reference TRBV30 and TRBJ1-5): SQTIHQWPATLVQPVGSPLSLECTVEGTSNPNLYWYRQAAGRGLQLLFYSVGIGQISSEVPQNLSASRPQDRQFILSSKKLLLSDSGFYLCAWGPKGNQPQHFGDGTRLSIL.

The chain joins TRBV13 to TRBJ2-3, with no clear D. V was clipped by 2 bases and J by 6 bases, with 12 bases between them. CDR3 length: 14 amino acids. In germline, CDR1 is PRHDT, CDR2 FYEKMQ (reference sequence). CDR3 protein: CASSLSLRFDTQYF. CDR3 nucleotide sequence: TGTGCCAGCAGCTTAAGTCTGCGCTTTGATACGCAGTATTTT.

The rearrangement uses TRBV4-1 and TRBJ2-5, with unresolved D. CDR3 length: 14 residues. Germline V CDR1 and CDR2: MGHRA, YSYEKL. V was cut by 0 bases and J by 2 bases, with 7 bases left in between. The CDR3 reads CASSQDITQETQYF. The DNA for the CDR3 is TGCGCCAGCAGCCAAGATATAACACAAGAGACCCAGTACTTC.

This sequence joins TRBV30 and TRBJ1-6; no clear D gene. CDR3 length: 16 amino acids. The ends were cut back, 3 bases at V and 0 bases at J, with 12 bases in the middle. Germline-derived CDR1 and CDR2 are GTSNPN and SVGIG (reference sequence). CDR3 residues: CAWSGLSSSYNSPLHF. The CDR3 nucleotides are TGTGCCTGGAGCGGACTCTCGAGCTCCTATAATTCACCCCTCCACTTT.

The CDR3 sequence is CASSRGQGGTGELFF. As DNA, the CDR3 is TGTGCCAGCAGCCGGGGACAGGGGGGCACCGGGGAGCTGTTTTTT. V gene TRBV3-1 (or the pseudogene TRBV3-2) combines with J gene TRBJ2-2, with 11 positions matching TRBD1. The V gene's germline CDR1 is LGHDT and CDR2 YNNKEL (reference sequence). Losses at the gene ends were 4 bases for V and 4 bases for J; bases not matched to a gene: 2. There are 15 residues in the CDR3.

The chain employs TRBV28 and TRBJ1-1; 9 bases are shared with TRBD1. Looked up from germline, CDR1 is MDHEN and CDR2 is SYDVKM. The J segment lost 6 bases and the V segment lost 6 bases, leaving 11 bases of the junction unmatched. This CDR3 region has 15 residues. The CDR3 loop is CASSPPGQGIPEAFF. Here the CDR3 DNA reads TGTGCCAGCAGCCCACCGGGACAGGGAATACCTGAAGCTTTCTTT.

J is TRBJ2-3 and V is TRBV24-1, with a possible D match to TRBD1 (6 bases). CDR3 length: 15 residues. Trimming took off 4 bases at V and 4 bases at J, with 14 bases between the two ends. CDR1 KGHDR and CDR2 SFDVKD come from the germline V gene. The CDR3 DNA is TGTGCCACCAGTGACGCCAGGGGCTTCTCAGATACGCAGTATTTT. Amino acid sequence: CATSDARGFSDTQYF.

The chain uses TRBV10-1 and TRBJ2-3; TRBD1 matches 10 bases. V shed 5 bases, J shed 2 bases, and the junction held 7 bases outside the gene matches. CDR1 WNHNN and CDR2 SYGVQD come from the germline V gene (reference sequence). This CDR3 contains 16 residues. CDR3 residues: CASSTPGQGNTDTQYF. DNA for the CDR3: TGCGCCAGCAGTACACCGGGACAGGGGAACACAGATACGCAGTATTTT.

This sequence joins TRBV12-3 or TRBV12-4 and TRBJ1-2; D call uncertain. The CDR3 spans 12 residues. V was clipped by 1 base and J by 7 bases, with 7 bases between them. CDR3 nucleotide sequence: TGTGCCAGCAGTTTAGATACGGGTGGCTACACCTTC. It is translated as CASSLDTGGYTF.

The chain has TRBV7-9 and TRBJ2-2; TRBD2 is a possible D gene (5 bases). In germline, CDR1 is SEHNR, CDR2 FQNEAQ (reference sequence). The CDR3 contains 14 residues. In nucleotides, the CDR3 is TGTGCTACCCGCGGAGGAACTACACCCGGGGAGCTGTTTTTT. The encoded protein is CATRGGTTPGELFF.

The chain carries TRBV2 and TRBJ1-6; 7 nucleotides agree with TRBD1. This CDR3 contains 15 residues. The germline CDR1 and CDR2 sequences are SNHLY and FYNNEI. J gave up 11 bases and V 5 bases, and 12 bases lay outside the gene matches. The CDR3 DNA reads as TGTGCCAGCAGTCTGCTCCGGGACAGTCTTCCACCCCTCCACTTT. Translating it yields CASSLLRDSLPPLHF.

The J gene is TRBJ2-5, the V gene TRBV5-1, with 7 bases lining up with TRBD2. The CDR3 has 15 amino acids. V gave up 2 bases and J gave up 0 bases; unmatched junction bases: 4. CDR1 SGHRS and CDR2 YFSETQ come from the germline V gene. Written as DNA, the CDR3 is TGCGCCAGCAGCTTCCCCCGGGGGGACCAAGAGACCCAGTACTTC. This gives the protein CASSFPRGDQETQYF. The variable domain in full, with the rest retrieved from reference TRBV5-1 and TRBJ2-5, is KAGVTQTPRYLIKTRGQQVTLSCSPISGHRSVSWYQQTPGQGLQFLFEYFSETQRNKGNFPGRFSGRQFSNSRSEMNVSTLELGDSALYLCASSFPRGDQETQYFGPGTRLLVL.

This clone was detected once. The V and J genes are TRBV2 and TRBJ2-7; D is uncertain. Germline V CDR1 and CDR2: SNHLY, FYNNEI. CDR3 length: 15 amino acids. Trimming stripped 2 bases from V and 7 bases from J, with 18 bases between. The CDR3 is CASSESGRDYEEQYV. In DNA, the CDR3 is TGTGCCAGCAGTGAATCCGGCAGAGATTACGAGGAGCAGTACGTC.

This chain joins TRBV2 and TRBJ2-2; maybe TRBD1 (6 bases). CDR3 length: 15 amino acids. V was cut by 7 bases and J by 0 bases, with 12 bases left in between. CDR1 and CDR2 from the germline V gene are SNHLY and FYNNEI. DNA for the CDR3: TGTGCCAGCACCCGGACAGTCGCGAACACCGGGGAGCTGTTTTTT. Protein: CASTRTVANTGELFF. Full variable domain (rest looked up from reference TRBV2 and TRBJ2-2): EPEVTQTPSHQVTQMGQEVILRCVPISNHLYFYWYRQILGQKVEFLVSFYNNEISEKSEIFDDQFSVERPDGSNFTLKIRSTKLEDSAMYFCASTRTVANTGELFFGEGSRLTVL.

The V call is TRBV14, the J call TRBJ2-4; 7 bases are a match to TRBD1. There are 14 residues in the CDR3. Germline assignment: CDR1 SGHDN and CDR2 FVKESK. V lost 4 bases, J lost 1 base, and 1 base stayed unmatched. The CDR3 region has the DNA TGTGCCAGCAGCCCACAGGGGGCCAAAAACATTCAGTACTTC. It specifies CASSPQGAKNIQYF.

The chain has TRBV6-2 or TRBV6-3 and TRBJ1-1, with D hard to call. The V end was cut by 5 bases, the J end by 6 bases, with 19 bases between. CDR3 length equals 15 residues. Per the germline V gene, CDR1 is MNHEY and CDR2 is SVGEGT. CDR3 in DNA: TGTGCCAGCAGTACACCAAGACACCCTTGGGCTGAAGCTTTCTTT. Its translation is CASSTPRHPWAEAFF.

This clone came up a few times. CDR3 amino acids: CASSQGKIQPQHF. The CDR3 nucleotides are TGTGCCAGCAGCCAAGGAAAGATTCAGCCCCAGCATTTT. The rearrangement uses TRBV3-1 (or the pseudogene TRBV3-2) and TRBJ1-5; D gene uncertain. The ends were cut back, 1 base at V and 6 bases at J, with 7 bases in the middle. The CDR3 extends over 13 amino acids. Per the germline V gene, CDR1 is LGHDT and CDR2 is YNNKEL (reference sequence).

The chain employs TRBV7-3 and TRBJ1-2; D is unclear. Germline assignment: CDR1 SGHTA and CDR2 FQGTGA. With 5 bases removed from V and 8 bases from J, the gap between germline ends came to 15 bases. The CDR3 sequence is 13 residues long. CDR3 in DNA: TGTGCCAGCAGCCCAGGCGCTACCGAGGGCTACACCTTC. It translates to CASSPGATEGYTF.